The TCR beta chain described here comes from a study of T cell responses to AZD1222 COVID-19 vaccine. With regard to this clone: Its antigen is still unknown.

V lost 2 bases, J lost 9 bases, and 11 bases stayed unmatched. This CDR3 contains 15 residues. CDR1 and CDR2 from the germline V gene are SGDLS and YYNGEE. Study-wide findings and caveats: Recipients of two AZD1222 doses showed rising Spike-specific TCR breadth and depth. The number of AZD1222 recipients seropositive at baseline was only five to seven. As reported, nearly half of all spike-specific TCRs target variant regions that are unmutated.

Here immunoSEQ multiplex PCR was the method, and the copy in TCRdb shows in-frame clones only, minus some. The sample has about 45,000 clones, approximately 90% seen once; the top ten hold about 1.1%. This receptor was taken from an adult who received the AZD1222 COVID-19 vaccine. The chain employs TRBV9 and TRBJ2-7; 10 positions match TRBD2. Specimen: peripheral blood, collected 28 days after the second AZD1222 dose. CDR3 amino acids: CASSVGTSVATRQYF. The CDR3 DNA reads as TGTGCCAGCAGCGTCGGGACTAGCGTGGCTACTCGGCAGTACTTC.